One sample yielded the 30 T cell receptor beta chains listed below, sequenced in a study of T-cell reconstitution after alpha-beta-depleted transplantation in children (dated by TCRdb to 2016 to 2017). What this sample's treatment or condition label stands for: allogeneic hematopoietic cell transplantation with graft depleted of TCRalphabeta T cells and CD19 B cells. The antigens these receptors bind are not known. Beyond this particular receptor, the publication reports: Hyperexpanded clone frequencies declined over subsequent months; after one year, T-cell counts and TCRbeta diversity were mostly attributed to newly produced T cells.

To prepare the library, PCR was applied. Sequencing used an Illumina HiSeq 2500. TCR library preparation used molecular barcoding, with unique molecular identifiers applied to normalize quantification of the TCRbeta repertoire. Using fastp trimming at Q25 and MiXCR clonotype assembly, TCRdb reanalyzed the public sequencing data and kept in-frame beta chains. Each CDR3 protein appears once, grouped with its most common genes and DNA. The sample contains around 270,000 distinct CDR3 sequences, around 7.1% of them found a single time. The ten largest clones represent 9.1% of the sample. Sequences were derived from peripheral blood, sampled 360 days after TCRalphabeta/CD19-depleted stem cell transplant. The source is a female patient between 2 and 15 years old who had a stem cell transplant for Fanconi anemia, so the T cells may come from the graft donor.

This clonotype came up many times. J is TRBJ2-3 and V is TRBV5-1; D is unclear. The germline V and J ends were trimmed by 0 bases and 2 bases, with 7 bases remaining between them. Per the germline V gene, CDR1 is SGHRS and CDR2 is YFSETQ. There are 14 residues in the CDR3. The chain's CDR3 is CASSLEGITDTQYF. CDR3 nucleotides: TGCGCCAGCAGCTTGGAGGGAATCACAGATACGCAGTATTTT.

This clonotype was seen ten or more times. The chain employs TRBV29-1 and TRBJ2-3; 9 bases match TRBD2. Germline CDR1 and CDR2: SQVTM and ANQGSEA. Trimming took 3 bases from V and 4 from J; bases not matched to a gene: 8. The length of the CDR3 is 15 residues. This CDR3 reads CSVDGASGDADTQYF. The CDR3 coding sequence is TGCAGCGTTGATGGGGCTAGCGGGGACGCAGATACGCAGTATTTT.

This clonotype appeared many times. The chain combines TRBV12-3 or TRBV12-4 with TRBJ2-1; possibly TRBD2 for D (6 bases). Trimming pared 2 bases from V and 10 bases from J, leaving 12 bases between. This CDR3 is 13 amino acids long. CDR3 nucleotides: TGTGCCAGCAGTTTAAGGGGACTCTGGGAGCAGTTCTTC. Its translation: CASSLRGLWEQFF.

This clonotype was seen a handful of times. V and J are TRBV3-1 and TRBJ2-1; 8 bases are a match to TRBD2. Germline V gene sequence: CDR1 LGHDT, CDR2 YNNKEL (reference sequence). The CDR3 length is 15 residues. Losses at the gene ends were 0 bases for V and 3 bases for J; bases not matched to a gene: 1. The CDR3: CASSQDGGDYNEQFF. CDR3 nucleotide sequence: TGTGCCAGCAGCCAAGACGGGGGGGACTACAATGAGCAGTTCTTC.

This clonotype appeared a few times. The chain carries TRBV24-1 and TRBJ2-3, with D hard to call. Trimming took 1 base from V and 1 from J, leaving 14 bases between them. The CDR3 spans 17 residues. Germline V CDR1 and CDR2: KGHDR, SFDVKD. In nucleotides, the CDR3 is TGTGCCACCAGTGATTTCGGTCCCCTGGGTCGCACAGATACGCAGTATTTT. Encoded protein: CATSDFGPLGRTDTQYF.

This clonotype came up many times. The gene calls are TRBV18 and TRBJ1-1; D gene ambiguous. Germline values: CDR1 KGHSH, CDR2 LQKENI. The germline V and J ends were trimmed by 2 bases and 0 bases, with 4 bases remaining between them. The CDR3 loop spans 13 amino acids. For the CDR3, the DNA is TGTGCCAGCTCACCAGGGGTGAACACTGAAGCTTTCTTT. Translating gives CASSPGVNTEAFF.

In its sample, this clonotype was seen many times. The rearrangement uses TRBV10-2 and TRBJ2-5; D is possibly TRBD1 (6 bases). This CDR3 is built from 16 residues. Trimming took off 3 bases at V and 4 bases at J, with 18 bases between the two ends. CDR1 is WSHSY, CDR2 SAAADI, per germline. In DNA, the CDR3 is TGCGCCAGCAGTGATAGCTACAGGGAATCGGGAGAGACCCAGTACTTC. The encoded protein is CASSDSYRESGETQYF.

This clonotype was found many times. J is TRBJ2-3 and V is TRBV5-1; TRBD2 matches at 14 bases. The germline V gene encodes CDR1 SGHRS and CDR2 YFSETQ. This CDR3 is 15 amino acids long. Unmatched junction bases numbered 3, after V lost 5 bases and J lost 4 bases. The CDR3 reads CASSWTSGRSDTQYF. The CDR3, as DNA: TGCGCCAGCAGTTGGACTAGCGGGAGGTCAGATACGCAGTATTTT. Drawing the rest from reference TRBV5-1 and TRBJ2-3, the complete variable domain is KAGVTQTPRYLIKTRGQQVTLSCSPISGHRSVSWYQQTPGQGLQFLFEYFSETQRNKGNFPGRFSGRQFSNSRSEMNVSTLELGDSALYLCASSWTSGRSDTQYFGPGTRLTVL.

This clonotype was observed at least ten times. V and J are TRBV15 and TRBJ2-7, with TRBD1 identical over 7 bases. Germline CDR1 is LNHNV and CDR2 is YYDKDF (reference sequence). The CDR3 is made up of 15 amino acids. V trimming: 0 bases; J trimming: 6 bases; junction bases outside the gene matches: 8. CDR3 sequence (DNA): TGTGCCACCAGCAGAGATCACAGGGGATCCGGCGAGCAGTACTTC. Translating it yields CATSRDHRGSGEQYF.

This clonotype was seen many times. The chain is built from TRBV7-6 and TRBJ1-4, with D tentatively TRBD1 (5 bases). Germline CDR1 reads SGHVS; CDR2 reads FNYEAQ. The CDR3 is 15 residues long. V lost 5 bases and J lost 7, with 17 bases in between. The CDR3 loop reads CASSPMGGGGEKLFF. Here the CDR3 DNA reads TGTGCCAGCAGCCCAATGGGGGGTGGAGGTGAAAAACTGTTTTTT.

The V gene is TRBV12-3 or TRBV12-4, the J gene TRBJ1-2, with D possibly being TRBD1 (5 bases). V was trimmed by 5 bases and J by 7 bases, leaving 14 bases between them. CDR3 size: 13 residues. This CDR3 is CASSLGTRGGYTF. The CDR3 coding sequence is TGTGCCAGCAGTCTCGGGACTCGGGGTGGCTACACCTTC.

This clonotype was detected a few times. V and J are TRBV20-1 and TRBJ1-2; D is unclear. V was cut by 1 base and J by 4 bases, with 7 bases left in between. The CDR3 spans 12 residues. Germline CDR1 DFQATT, CDR2 SNEGSKA (reference sequence). This CDR3 reads CSARVIGYGYTF. The CDR3 nucleotides read TGCAGTGCTAGAGTGATTGGCTATGGCTACACCTTC.

This clonotype was seen a few times. This rearrangement joins TRBV3-1 to TRBJ1-3, with no clear D. Germline CDR1 and CDR2: LGHDT and YNNKEL (reference sequence). The CDR3 spans 13 residues. The V end was cut by 4 bases, the J end by 5 bases, with 9 bases between. This CDR3 reads CASSPSLRNTIYF. In nucleotides, the CDR3 is TGTGCCAGCAGCCCCTCCTTAAGAAACACCATATATTTT.

The table lists this clonotype with many counts. V is TRBV7-9 and J is TRBJ2-7; possibly TRBD1 for D (6 bases). Trimming left V 6 bases short and J 2 bases short, with 17 bases between. The CDR3 totals 15 residues. Germline CDR1 SEHNR, CDR2 FQNEAQ (reference sequence). The CDR3 coding sequence is TGTGCCAGCAGTATCGGACAGCCTGAAACCTACGAGCAGTACTTC. Protein product: CASSIGQPETYEQYF.

This clonotype was seen repeatedly, ten times or more. The gene calls are TRBV7-3 and TRBJ2-1; 8 nucleotides align to TRBD2. V was pared by 1 base and J by 4 bases, with 3 bases of the junction left unmatched. CDR1 SGHTA and CDR2 FQGTGA come from the germline V gene. This CDR3 spans 15 amino acids. CDR3 DNA: TGTGCCAGCAGCTTAAGCGGGGGGTTATACAATGAGCAGTTCTTC. Its translation: CASSLSGGLYNEQFF.

This clonotype was recorded many times. The chain uses TRBV20-1 and TRBJ2-3, with 11 bases matching TRBD2. The CDR3 is 16 residues long. Germline CDR1 is DFQATT and CDR2 is SNEGSKA (reference sequence). The V gene end was trimmed by 3 bases and the J gene end by 4 bases; junction bases not matched to a gene: 9. CDR3 loop: CSASGTSGMSPDTQYF. Written as DNA, the CDR3 is TGCAGTGCTAGCGGGACTAGCGGTATGAGCCCAGATACGCAGTATTTT.

The V call is TRBV27, the J call TRBJ2-5, with 7 positions matching TRBD2. This CDR3 is built from 15 residues. CDR1 is MNHEY and CDR2 is SMNVEV in the germline V gene (reference sequence). V lost 5 bases to trimming and J lost 5 bases; unmatched junction nucleotides: 11. The chain's CDR3 is CASSHRPAGSETQYF. The CDR3 coding sequence is TGTGCCAGCAGTCACCGGCCAGCGGGATCGGAGACCCAGTACTTC.

This clonotype was observed at least ten times. The CDR3 nucleotides read TGTGCCAGCAGTCCTGCAGTTGTGCAGTACTTC. As protein: CASSPAVVQYF. The chain couples TRBV12-3 or TRBV12-4 to TRBJ2-7, with D uncertain. Trimming took off 5 bases at V and 9 bases at J, with 11 bases between the two ends. This CDR3 is built from 11 residues.

This clonotype turned up a few times. The J gene is TRBJ2-5, the V gene TRBV11-2; 8 bases match TRBD2. The CDR3 contains 15 residues. Trimming cost V 5 bases and J 4 bases; bases outside gene matches: 9. The germline V gene has CDR1 SGHAT and CDR2 FQNNGV. The CDR3 loop is CASSIAGGLGETQYF. CDR3 coding DNA: TGTGCCAGCAGCATCGCGGGGGGCCTCGGAGAGACCCAGTACTTC.

This sequence joins TRBV7-8 and TRBJ1-3; D is unclear. In germline, CDR1 is SGHVS, CDR2 FQNEAQ. The length of the CDR3 is 12 residues. Trimming removed 2 bases from V and 9 bases from J, with 8 bases in between. The CDR3 reads CASSLFHGTIYF. The CDR3 DNA reads as TGTGCCAGCAGCTTATTCCATGGCACCATATATTTT.

In this sample, this clonotype turned up many times. At one boundary the junction diverges from the germline segment, which might be a read error. The chain couples TRBV6-1 to TRBJ1-1; a possible D gene is TRBD1 (5 bases). CDR1 and CDR2 from the germline V gene are MNHNS and SASEGT. CDR3 size: 14 residues. The CDR3 is CASREGQPSTEAFF. CDR3 nucleotide sequence: TGTGCCAGCAGGGAAGGACAACCGAGCACTGAAGCTTTCTTT.

This clonotype was picked up many times. The chain has TRBV20-1 and TRBJ1-4, with D tentatively TRBD1 (5 bases). This CDR3 region has 14 residues. V was trimmed by 0 bases and J by 4 bases, leaving 9 bases between them. Germline V gene lookup returns CDR1 DFQATT and CDR2 SNEGSKA (reference sequence). The CDR3 region has the DNA TGCAGTGCTAGAGAGGGGGGTAGTAATGAAAAACTGTTTTTT. It yields the protein CSAREGGSNEKLFF.

There are a few counts of this clonotype. The chain is built from TRBV7-9 and TRBJ1-3; no definite D call. Deletions cut 0 bases from V and 4 bases from J, with 7 bases between. Germline CDR1 and CDR2: SEHNR and FQNEAQ (reference sequence). CDR3 length: 14 residues. The CDR3 coding sequence is TGTGCCAGCAGCTTAGCGCACAAAGGAAACACCATATATTTT. Amino acids: CASSLAHKGNTIYF.

This clonotype has just a few counts. The chain couples TRBV12-3 or TRBV12-4 to TRBJ1-3, with D possibly being TRBD1 (6 bases). Deletions cut 1 base from V and 0 bases from J, with 13 bases between. This CDR3 contains 17 residues. This chain's CDR3 is CASSLGLYRDSGNTIYF. In DNA, the CDR3 is TGTGCCAGCAGTTTAGGGCTTTACAGGGACTCTGGAAACACCATATATTTT.

This clonotype appeared many times. The chain combines TRBV6-2 or TRBV6-3 with TRBJ2-5; weak D call: TRBD1 (6 bases). V shed 6 bases and J shed 0 bases, with 14 bases lying between them. The CDR3 sequence is 15 residues long. Per germline, CDR1 MNHEY and CDR2 SVGEGT. CDR3 loop: CASRPSGQYQETQYF. In DNA form, the CDR3 reads TGTGCCAGCAGGCCGTCAGGACAGTACCAAGAGACCCAGTACTTC.

This clonotype was seen at least ten times. The chain employs TRBV5-1 and TRBJ2-1; 10 bases align to TRBD1. The length of the CDR3 is 13 residues. Germline loops: CDR1 SGHRS, CDR2 YFSETQ. The CDR3 region has the DNA TGCGCTACGGGACAGGGGATTAACAATGAGCAGTTCTTC. Protein product: CATGQGINNEQFF.

This clonotype was recorded at least ten times. J is TRBJ2-7 and V is TRBV18; TRBD1 matches 12 bases. The CDR3 consists of 14 residues. V was pared by 2 bases and J by 10 bases, with 6 bases of the junction left unmatched. The germline CDR1 and CDR2 sequences are KGHSH and LQKENI. The DNA for the CDR3 is TGTGCCAGCTCACCAAAGGGACAGGGGGCTGATCAGTACTTC. Translating gives CASSPKGQGADQYF.

This clonotype was counted ten times or more. The CDR3 region is CASSTGGSTEAFF. CDR3 bases: TGTGCCAGCAGTACAGGGGGGAGCACTGAAGCTTTCTTT. The genes are TRBV12-3 or TRBV12-4 and TRBJ1-1; 8 nucleotides line up with TRBD1. Trimming at V came to 5 bases and at J to 4 bases, leaving 3 bases not matched to a gene. This CDR3 spans 13 amino acids.

This clonotype was seen a few times. The J gene is TRBJ2-7, the V gene TRBV6-5, with 8 bases matching TRBD1. The CDR3 sequence is 16 residues long. Per the germline V gene, CDR1 is MNHEY and CDR2 is SVGAGI. V gave up 0 bases and J gave up 3 bases; unmatched junction bases: 7. The CDR3 region is CASSYSPGQGFYEQYF. The CDR3 DNA follows: TGTGCCAGCAGTTACTCACCCGGACAGGGTTTCTACGAGCAGTACTTC.

This clonotype was seen repeatedly, ten times or more. This sequence joins TRBV7-2 and TRBJ2-5; 8 nucleotides line up with TRBD1. V lost 3 bases to trimming and J lost 2 bases; unmatched junction nucleotides: 2. This CDR3 spans 14 amino acids. Germline V gene data show CDR1 as SGHTA and CDR2 as FQGNSA. The CDR3 bases are TGTGCCAGCAGCTTTAACAGGGGGCAAGAGACCCAGTACTTC. It yields the protein CASSFNRGQETQYF.